Sequencing of this T cell receptor beta chain was carried out in a study of regulatory T cells in long-lasting Graves disease. In building TCR beta libraries, iRepertoire HTBI primers were used together with Arm-PCR of CDR3 regions. MiXCR was run by TCRdb on the multiplex PCR reads, yielding one entry per CDR3 protein. Among roughly 420,000 distinct CDR3 sequences, around a sixth were seen once, and the ten largest hold about 24%. Regarding time point: newly diagnosed GD, antithyroid drugs for less than 3 months. After RNA was extracted from PBMCs, the TCR library was made from it. This clonotype was detected many times. This TCR derives from a female donor with Graves disease. The source material was peripheral blood mononuclear cells (PBMCs), sampled at new diagnosis, from a patient treated with antithyroid drugs.

For the CDR3, the DNA is TGCGCCAGCAGCCGAGAACGTCGCGGGACGGGGGGAGAGACCCAGTACTTC. Translating gives CASSRERRGTGGETQYF. The chain links TRBV4-1 to TRBJ2-5; TRBD2 matches 7 bases. This CDR3 contains 17 residues. Germline V gives CDR1 MGHRA, CDR2 YSYEKL. The ends lost 4 bases at V and 4 bases at J; junction bases unmatched: 15.